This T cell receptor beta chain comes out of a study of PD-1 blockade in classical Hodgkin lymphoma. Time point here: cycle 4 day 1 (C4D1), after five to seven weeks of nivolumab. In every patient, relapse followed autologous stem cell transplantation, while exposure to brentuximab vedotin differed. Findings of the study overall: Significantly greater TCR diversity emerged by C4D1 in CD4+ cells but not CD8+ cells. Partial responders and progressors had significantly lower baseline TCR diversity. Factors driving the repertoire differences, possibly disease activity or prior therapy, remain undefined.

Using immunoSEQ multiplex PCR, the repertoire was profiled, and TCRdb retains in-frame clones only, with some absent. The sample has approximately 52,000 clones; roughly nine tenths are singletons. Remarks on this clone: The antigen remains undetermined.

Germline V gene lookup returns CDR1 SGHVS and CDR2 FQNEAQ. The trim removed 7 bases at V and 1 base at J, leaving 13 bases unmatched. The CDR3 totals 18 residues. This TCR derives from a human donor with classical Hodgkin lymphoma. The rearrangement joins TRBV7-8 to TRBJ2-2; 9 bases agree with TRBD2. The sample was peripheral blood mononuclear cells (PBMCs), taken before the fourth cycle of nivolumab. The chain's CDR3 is CASKPGGLAQKNTGELFF. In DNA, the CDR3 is TGTGCCAGCAAACCCGGGGGACTAGCCCAAAAGAACACCGGGGAGCTGTTTTTT.